This TCR beta chain is drawn from a study of T cells in localized non-small cell lung cancer. Study observations and caveats: Uninvolved nearby lung showed the greatest T cell clonality, exceeding that found in tumor. Because sequencing included only one region (of the tumor), heterogeneity remains possible. When the top 100 tumor clones were examined, a median approximately 57 of them also appeared in the adjacent lung, which was paired and uninvolved. Longer overall survival was seen with higher T cell density measured in blood.

With respect to this clone: The target antigen is unknown.

TCRdb's table, derived via immunoSEQ multiplex PCR, lists solely in-frame clones and lacks some. Of about 29,000 clones listed, 89% were seen once; the top ten hold about 9.3%. V lost 5 bases and J lost 1, with 8 bases in between. Looked up from germline, CDR1 is WNHNN and CDR2 is SYGVQD (reference sequence). The CDR3 contains 14 residues. J is TRBJ2-2 and V is TRBV10-1, with no clear D. The material was peripheral blood, obtained before any cancer treatment. This clonotype was sampled from a woman aged 35 to 75 with stage I lung adenocarcinoma. The CDR3, as DNA: TGCGCCAGCAGTCCACTTGTGAACACCGGGGAGCTGTTTTTT. Its translation is CASSPLVNTGELFF.